This is a list of T cell receptor beta chains from one sample in a study of blood T cell repertoires in COVID-19. The assay was immunoSEQ multiplex PCR, and TCRdb's table has in-frame clones only and misses some. The repertoire holds about 350,000 clones, with approximately 89% as singletons. Sequencing was carried out using PBMCs or T cells enriched from blood (not recorded which). These receptors all stem from a woman under 40 who had recovered from COVID-19. Both conserved end residues are part of each CDR3. A D gene is named only where the DNA matches it firmly. Size tells how often a clone was seen (once, few, many) or the class of an expanded clone, and some rows leave it out.

j_call d_call v_call clone_size cdr3_aa cdr3_nt
TRBJ1-1 . TRBV2 once CASSERGYTEAFF TGTGCCAGCAGTGAGAGGGGGTACACTGAAGCTTTCTTT
TRBJ1-2 . TRBV10-3 . CAISPEGGGYGYTF TGTGCCATCAGTCCGGAGGGAGGAGGCTATGGCTACACCTTC
TRBJ2-4 TRBD2 TRBV7-2 . CASGLAGGQRNIQYF TGTGCCAGCGGACTAGCGGGGGGACAAAGGAACATTCAGTACTTC
TRBJ2-3 . TRBV6-1 . CASSEVGASTDTQYF TGTGCCAGCAGTGAAGTGGGGGCGAGCACAGATACGCAGTATTTT
TRBJ1-1 TRBD1 TRBV9 . CASSDQTGGEAFF TGTGCCAGCAGCGACCAGACAGGGGGTGAAGCTTTCTTT
TRBJ1-2 . TRBV28 . CASSLHYGYTF TGTGCCAGCAGCCTTCACTATGGCTACACCTTC
TRBJ1-1 . TRBV6-1 once CASSEHGRGRNTEAFF TGTGCCAGCAGTGAACATGGCAGGGGAAGGAACACTGAAGCTTTCTTT
TRBJ2-3 . TRBV18 . CASSLTYRDTSTDTQYF TGTGCCAGCTCACTAACCTACCGGGACACAAGCACAGATACGCAGTATTTT
TRBJ2-1 TRBD2 TRBV4-3 . CASSQVNSGEGQFF TGCGCCAGCAGCCAAGTTAATAGCGGGGAAGGGCAGTTCTTC
TRBJ1-5 . TRBV19 . CASSISELGQPQHF TGTGCCAGTAGTATTTCGGAACTAGGGCAGCCCCAGCATTTT
TRBJ2-1 TRBD2 TRBV29-1 once CSVRGGLDNEQFF TGCAGCGTCCGGGGGGGGTTGGACAATGAGCAGTTCTTC
TRBJ1-4 TRBD1 TRBV6-6 . CASSYLTGANEKLFF TGTGCCAGCAGTTATCTTACAGGGGCGAATGAAAAACTGTTTTTT
TRBJ1-5 . TRBV21-1 once CASSKPGGDRGYSNQPQHF TGTGCCAGCAGCAAACCCGGAGGGGACAGGGGTTATAGCAATCAGCCCCAGCATTTT
TRBJ1-2 TRBD1 TRBV7-2 . CASSPGQGVYGYTF TGTGCCAGCAGCCCTGGACAGGGAGTCTATGGCTACACCTTC
TRBJ2-1 . TRBV18 . CASSPPRSDEQFF TGTGCCAGCTCACCACCGCGGTCGGATGAGCAGTTCTTC
TRBJ1-4 . TRBV12-3/TRBV12-4 . CASSFPPREKLFF TGTGCCAGCAGTTTCCCGCCGAGGGAAAAACTGTTTTTT
TRBJ2-7 . TRBV30 . CAWSAGGGYEQYF TGTGCCTGGAGTGCGGGTGGTGGGTACGAGCAGTACTTC
TRBJ2-3 TRBD2 TRBV5-1 . CASSPDPWTSGGGDTQYF TGCGCCAGCAGCCCCGACCCCTGGACTAGCGGTGGGGGTGATACGCAGTATTTT
TRBJ2-7 TRBD2 TRBV7-9 . CASSLSGHYEQYF TGTGCCAGCAGCCTTAGCGGGCACTACGAGCAGTACTTC
TRBJ1-1 . TRBV18 . CASLRTGTNTEAFF TGTGCCAGCCTAAGAACAGGGACGAACACTGAAGCTTTCTTT
TRBJ1-1 . TRBV7-9 . CASSLGGDWNTEAFF TGTGCCAGCAGCTTGGGCGGGGACTGGAACACTGAAGCTTTCTTT
TRBJ2-2 . TRBV28 . CASSAPGTLNTGELFF TGTGCCAGCAGTGCACCCGGGACACTGAACACCGGGGAGCTGTTTTTT
TRBJ2-3 . TRBV5-1 . CASSLRQGPTDTQYF TGCGCCAGCAGCTTGAGGCAGGGCCCCACAGATACGCAGTATTTT
TRBJ2-2 TRBD1 TRBV2 . CASSVLGQGAITDPTGELFF TGTGCCAGCAGTGTACTTGGACAGGGGGCCATTACCGACCCCACCGGGGAGCTGTTTTTT
TRBJ1-1 TRBD1 TRBV6-5 . CASSSWDRAFF TGTGCCAGCAGTTCATGGGACAGGGCTTTCTTT
TRBJ1-4 . TRBV12-3/TRBV12-4 . CASSRQEKLFF TGTGCCAGCAGCCGACAGGAAAAACTGTTTTTT
TRBJ2-7 . TRBV4-3 . CASSQAPGTYEQYF TGCGCCAGCAGCCAAGCCCCAGGAACCTACGAGCAGTACTTC
TRBJ2-1 TRBD2 TRBV19 . CASSGGGVLYEQFF TGTGCCAGTAGTGGCGGGGGGGTTTTATATGAGCAGTTCTTC
TRBJ2-3 . TRBV2 . CASSDQGGSDTQYF TGTGCCAGCAGTGATCAGGGAGGTTCGGATACGCAGTATTTT
TRBJ1-1 . TRBV7-3 few CASSFQLNTEAFF TGTGCCAGCAGCTTCCAGTTGAACACTGAAGCTTTCTTT
TRBJ2-7 . TRBV7-2 . CASSLERQGSYEQYF TGTGCCAGCAGCTTAGAAAGGCAGGGGTCCTACGAGCAGTACTTC
TRBJ1-2 . TRBV7-9 . CASSSGGTNYGYTF TGTGCCAGCAGCTCTGGGGGGACTAACTATGGCTACACCTTC
TRBJ1-2 . TRBV9 . CASSARGALNYGYTF TGTGCCAGCAGCGCCCGTGGGGCCTTAAACTATGGCTACACCTTC
TRBJ1-3 . TRBV3-1/TRBV3-2 . CASSQAGVISGNTIYF TGTGCCAGCAGCCAAGCAGGGGTTATCTCTGGAAACACCATATATTTT